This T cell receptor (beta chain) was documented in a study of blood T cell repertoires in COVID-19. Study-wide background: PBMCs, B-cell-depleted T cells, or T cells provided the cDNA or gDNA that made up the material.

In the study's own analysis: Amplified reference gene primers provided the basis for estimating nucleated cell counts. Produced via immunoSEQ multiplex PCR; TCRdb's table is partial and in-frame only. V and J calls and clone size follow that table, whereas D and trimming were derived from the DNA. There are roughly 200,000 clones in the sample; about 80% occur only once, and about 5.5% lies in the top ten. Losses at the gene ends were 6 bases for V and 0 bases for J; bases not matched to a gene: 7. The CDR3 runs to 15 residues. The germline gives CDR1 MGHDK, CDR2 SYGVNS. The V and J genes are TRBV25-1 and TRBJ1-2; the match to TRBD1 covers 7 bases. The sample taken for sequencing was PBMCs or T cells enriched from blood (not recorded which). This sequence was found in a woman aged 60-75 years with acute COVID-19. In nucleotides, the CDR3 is TGTGCCAGCAGGGACGACAGGGCCCCTAACTATGGCTACACCTTC. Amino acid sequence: CASRDDRAPNYGYTF.